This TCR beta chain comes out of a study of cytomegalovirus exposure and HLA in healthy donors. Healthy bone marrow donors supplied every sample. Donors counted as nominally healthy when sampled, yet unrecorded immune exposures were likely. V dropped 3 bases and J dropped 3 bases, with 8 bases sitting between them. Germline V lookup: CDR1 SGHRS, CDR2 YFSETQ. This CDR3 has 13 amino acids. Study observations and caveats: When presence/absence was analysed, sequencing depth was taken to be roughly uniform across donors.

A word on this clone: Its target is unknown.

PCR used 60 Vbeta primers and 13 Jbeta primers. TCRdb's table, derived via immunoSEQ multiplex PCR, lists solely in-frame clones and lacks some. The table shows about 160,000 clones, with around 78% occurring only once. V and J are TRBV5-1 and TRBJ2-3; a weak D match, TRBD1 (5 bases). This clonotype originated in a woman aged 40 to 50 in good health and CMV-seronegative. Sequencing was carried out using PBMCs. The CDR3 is CASSWTPTDTQYF. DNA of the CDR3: TGCGCCAGCAGCTGGACACCGACAGATACGCAGTATTTT. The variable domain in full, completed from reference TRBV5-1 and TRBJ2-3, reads KAGVTQTPRYLIKTRGQQVTLSCSPISGHRSVSWYQQTPGQGLQFLFEYFSETQRNKGNFPGRFSGRQFSNSRSEMNVSTLELGDSALYLCASSWTPTDTQYFGPGTRLTVL.